This entry is about one T cell receptor (beta chain). Its antigen is currently unknown. This may stem from a read error, because a much larger clone lies one nucleotide away. Trimming took off 6 bases at V and 3 bases at J, with 6 bases between the two ends. The CDR3 spans 12 residues. CDR1 is ENHRY and CDR2 is SYGVKD in the germline V gene. This record belongs to a study of response to subunit inactivated influenza vaccine. TCRdb re-called the RT-PCR reads through MiXCR, storing one row per CDR3 protein. Of under 850,000 distinct CDR3 sequences detected, less than 20% appear once; the ten largest clones hold roughly a tenth. Whole-study findings and limits: The authors suggested that few new T cells are recruited per seasonal influenza vaccination.

The specimen was PBMCs from blood, collected about 5 days after vaccination. This chain joins TRBV10-3 and TRBJ1-5; D is ambiguous. This clonotype was sampled from a man aged 50 to 59 who received an inactivated influenza vaccine. CDR3 nucleotide sequence: TGTGCCATCAGCGACCACAATCAGCCCCAGCATTTT. Its protein product is CAISDHNQPQHF.